The clone carrying this T cell receptor beta chain was seen only a few times. Its cognate antigen is unknown. CDR3 length: 17 amino acids. Germline V lookup: CDR1 MNHEY, CDR2 SMNVEV (reference sequence). The J segment lost 4 bases and the V segment lost 5 bases, leaving 10 bases of the junction unmatched. Each CDR3 protein gets one entry after TCRdb re-called the reads with MiXCR. The sample lists about 920,000 distinct CDR3 sequences; around 29% were seen once. The record originates from a study of T cell repertoires in cytomegalovirus infection. Study as a whole: TCR beta signatures that were public indicated CMV infection and matching HLA type. Overall study results and limits: Totalled public TCR beta family frequency picked out people who carried CMV plus the relevant HLA. Within the response measured ex vivo, HLA-C-restricted CMV-specific TCR beta clonotypes were dominant.

Source: cultured CD8+ T cells from PBMCs, taken from culture after CMV antigen stimulation. The clonotype was recovered from a human donor in good health (CMV status not recorded). Some clones in this sample may be carry-over from other donors' samples. V gene TRBV27 combines with J gene TRBJ2-7, with 14 positions matching TRBD2. The CDR3 region is CASSPFGLAGGRYEQYF. The CDR3 nucleotides are TGTGCCAGCAGTCCCTTCGGACTAGCGGGGGGCCGGTACGAGCAGTACTTC.